These T cell receptor beta chains were read from a single sample in a study of CD4+ T cells in melanoma. The data were produced by immunoSEQ multiplex PCR, yet TCRdb's version contains in-frame clones alone and is incomplete. Here the sample spans 140,000 or so clones, roughly 91% being singletons. The source is a human donor with melanoma. Both conserved end residues are part of each CDR3. A D gene is named only where the DNA matches it firmly. Some rows have no size entry. The others give once, few or many, or a class for an expanded clone.

clone size,V gene,D gene,J gene,CDR3 protein,CDR3 DNA
-,TRBV4-1,-,TRBJ2-3,CASSPRGGGTDTQYF,TGCGCCAGCAGCCCGCGAGGAGGGGGCACAGATACGCAGTATTTT
-,TRBV6-1,-,TRBJ2-7,CASSVSDYEQYF,TGTGCCAGCAGTGTATCGGACTACGAGCAGTACTTC
-,TRBV6-5,-,TRBJ1-6,CASTAWTSPNSPLHF,TGTGCCAGCACCGCCTGGACATCACCGAATTCACCCCTCCACTTT
once,TRBV7-2,-,TRBJ1-1,CASSLYGVNTEAFF,TGTGCCAGCAGCTTATATGGGGTGAACACTGAAGCTTTCTTT
-,TRBV11-3,-,TRBJ1-4,CASSLAPGGRNSNEKLFF,TGTGCCAGCAGCTTAGCCCCCGGGGGACGGAATTCTAATGAAAAACTGTTTTTT
once,TRBV18,-,TRBJ1-1,CASSPRSGINTEAFF,TGTGCCAGCTCACCACGGTCAGGGATCAACACTGAAGCTTTCTTT
-,TRBV6-1,-,TRBJ2-5,CASSEAPRGGGQETQYF,TGTGCCAGCAGTGAAGCACCCAGGGGCGGCGGACAAGAGACCCAGTACTTC
-,TRBV7-9,-,TRBJ2-1,CASSSKGHYNEQFF,TGTGCCAGCAGCTCAAAGGGACACTACAATGAGCAGTTCTTC
-,TRBV6-6,-,TRBJ2-7,CASSSLTEQYF,TGTGCCAGCAGTTCTCTAACCGAGCAGTACTTC
-,TRBV29-1,TRBD2,TRBJ2-5,CSSRSGAQETQYF,TGCAGCTCTCGAAGCGGGGCGCAAGAGACCCAGTACTTC
-,TRBV9,TRBD2,TRBJ2-1,CASSVGTGLAGNEQFF,TGTGCCAGCAGCGTAGGGACTGGACTAGCGGGCAATGAGCAGTTCTTC
-,TRBV6-1,TRBD2,TRBJ2-3,CASRRGGGADTQYF,TGTGCCAGCAGACGGGGGGGCGGGGCAGATACGCAGTATTTT
-,TRBV5-1,TRBD2,TRBJ2-7,CASSLAGGPAYEQYF,TGCGCCAGCAGCTTAGCGGGGGGGCCAGCCTACGAGCAGTACTTC
few,TRBV30,TRBD1,TRBJ2-7,CACRGPGTGLGEQYF,TGTGCCTGTAGAGGGCCTGGGACAGGACTTGGGGAGCAGTACTTC
-,TRBV19,-,TRBJ2-2,CASSRRGLNTGELFF,TGTGCCAGTAGTCGCCGCGGGCTGAACACCGGGGAGCTGTTTTTT
-,TRBV7-7,-,TRBJ2-5,CASSVTGTGETQYF,TGTGCTAGCAGCGTTACCGGGACGGGGGAGACCCAGTACTTC
-,TRBV7-3,-,TRBJ2-7,CASSLYTRPHEQYF,TGTGCCAGCAGCTTATATACCCGTCCCCACGAGCAGTACTTC
-,TRBV18,TRBD2,TRBJ2-5,CASSPRAGGSQETQYF,TGTGCCAGCTCACCCCGAGCGGGGGGGTCTCAAGAGACCCAGTACTTC